The clone carrying this T cell receptor beta chain was detected a few times. The data belong to a study of blood T cells in healthy people across ages. The V end was cut by 5 bases, the J end by 8 bases, with 13 bases between. Germline V gives CDR1 MNHEY, CDR2 SMNVEV (reference sequence). The CDR3 is 12 residues long. Through a sample-barcoded 5' primer and a J-beta primer mix, a second PCR was run for roughly 6 to 11 cycles. Each CDR3 protein gets one entry after TCRdb re-called the 5' RACE reads with MiXCR. The data contain about 1,500,000 distinct CDR3 sequences, under 30% of them singletons. The material sequenced was blood. The gene calls are TRBV27 and TRBJ2-7, with TRBD2 as a possible D gene (6 bases). This TCR was sampled from a woman in her twenties or thirties in good health. The CDR3 DNA is TGTGCCAGCAGTCCTGGACGGGGGAAGCAGTACTTC. It encodes CASSPGRGKQYF.